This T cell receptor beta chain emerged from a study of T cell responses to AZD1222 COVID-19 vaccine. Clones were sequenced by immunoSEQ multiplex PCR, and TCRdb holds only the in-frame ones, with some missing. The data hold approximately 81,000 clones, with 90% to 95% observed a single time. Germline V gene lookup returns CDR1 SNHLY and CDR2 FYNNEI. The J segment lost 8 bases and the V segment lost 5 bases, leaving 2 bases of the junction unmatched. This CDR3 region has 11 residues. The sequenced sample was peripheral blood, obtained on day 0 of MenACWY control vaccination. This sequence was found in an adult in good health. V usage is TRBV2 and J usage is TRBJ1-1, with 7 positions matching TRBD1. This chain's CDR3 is CASSSDREAFF. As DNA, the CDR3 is TGTGCCAGCAGTTCGGACAGGGAAGCTTTCTTT.